These 27 T cell receptor beta chains were sequenced from one sample in a study of blood T cell repertoires in COVID-19 (TCRdb year 2020). The library was obtained by the immunoSEQ multiplex PCR assay. Not all clones reach the TCRdb copy of this immuneACCESS table, which keeps in-frame sequences only. Checked studies attribute under half of the gap to unresolved V genes and leave the rest unexplained. The sample yields some 120,000 clones; approximately 81% were counted once. Together, the top ten hold approximately 1.5% of the sample. Input material: peripheral blood. The receptors derive from a man aged 35 to 55 with acute or convalescent COVID-19.

This chain uses TRBV29-1 with TRBJ2-7; TRBD1 aligns across 9 bases. The germline V gene has CDR1 SQVTM and CDR2 ANQGSEA. With 5 bases clipped from V and 6 bases from J, the junction kept 11 bases outside the gene matches. This CDR3 is 14 amino acids long. CDR3 residues: CSVSYRQGGAEQYF. CDR3 nucleotides: TGCAGCGTTTCTTACCGACAGGGGGGGGCCGAGCAGTACTTC.

V and J are TRBV6-5 and TRBJ2-5; 9 positions agree with TRBD1. Germline CDR1 and CDR2: MNHEY and SVGAGI. The CDR3 is made up of 13 amino acids. V shed 5 bases, J shed 5 bases, and the junction held 3 bases outside the gene matches. The CDR3 loop reads CASSRTGAETQYF. For the CDR3, the DNA is TGTGCCAGCAGTAGGACAGGGGCGGAGACCCAGTACTTC.

The chain couples TRBV3-1 (or the pseudogene TRBV3-2) to TRBJ2-1; 8 bases are shared with TRBD2. V shed 1 base and J 7 bases; nucleotides not matched to a gene: 9. The CDR3 spans 16 residues. Looked up from germline, CDR1 is LGHDT and CDR2 is YNNKEL (reference sequence). Written as DNA, the CDR3 is TGTGCCAGCAGCCAAGGTTTCGGGAGGGCCGTGAATGAGCAGTTCTTC. This codes for CASSQGFGRAVNEQFF.

This chain joins TRBV29-1 and TRBJ2-7; no firm D call. This CDR3 is 12 amino acids long. Germline V gives CDR1 SQVTM, CDR2 ANQGSEA. Trimming took off 2 bases at V and 1 base at J, with 6 bases between the two ends. The CDR3 DNA is TGCAGCGTTGAAATAGCTTCCTACGAGCAGTACTTC. It is translated as CSVEIASYEQYF.

CDR3 residues: CASRVPGLAGSYEQYF. For the CDR3, the DNA is TGTGCCAGCAGGGTCCCGGGACTAGCGGGGTCCTACGAGCAGTACTTC. This chain uses TRBV2 with TRBJ2-7, with 13 positions matching TRBD2. CDR3 length equals 16 residues. The ends lost 6 bases at V and 1 base at J; junction bases unmatched: 6. The V gene's germline CDR1 is SNHLY and CDR2 FYNNEI.

The rearrangement uses TRBV11-3 and TRBJ1-1; D gene uncertain. Germline CDR1 reads SGHNT; CDR2 reads YENEEA. CDR3 length equals 13 residues. The V end was cut by 4 bases, the J end by 5 bases, with 11 bases between. The DNA of the CDR3 is TGTGCCAGCAGCTCCGAATCGGGGACTGAAGCTTTCTTT. It specifies CASSSESGTEAFF.

The V gene is TRBV6-5, the J gene TRBJ1-2, with D tentatively TRBD1 (6 bases). The CDR3 contains 13 residues. V lost 5 bases to trimming and J lost 4 bases, with 11 bases between them. The germline CDR1 and CDR2 sequences are MNHEY and SVGAGI. CDR3 in DNA: TGTGCCAGCAGTAACAGGGTATCCTATGGCTACACCTTC. Translation: CASSNRVSYGYTF.

The CDR3: CASSKGLAVYNEQFF. Written as DNA, the CDR3 is TGTGCCAGCAGCAAGGGACTAGCGGTCTACAATGAGCAGTTCTTC. The chain joins TRBV6-5 to TRBJ2-1; 11 positions match TRBD2. The CDR3 loop spans 15 amino acids. Unmatched junction bases numbered 4, after V lost 6 bases and J lost 3 bases. CDR1 is MNHEY and CDR2 is SVGAGI in the germline V gene.

The chain is built from TRBV5-1 and TRBJ1-2; D might be TRBD1 (6 bases). This CDR3 is built from 14 residues. Trimming removed 4 bases from V and 0 bases from J, with 10 bases in between. Germline lookup yields CDR1 SGHRS and CDR2 YFSETQ. CDR3 sequence: CASSHGQSNYGYTF. The CDR3 DNA reads as TGCGCCAGCAGCCATGGACAGTCTAACTATGGCTACACCTTC.

This sequence joins TRBV9 and TRBJ2-1, with 10 bases identical to TRBD2. Germline V gene sequence: CDR1 SGDLS, CDR2 YYNGEE. The CDR3 has 16 amino acids. The junction had 6 bases not matched to a gene; V was cut back by 2 bases and J by 4 bases. The CDR3 DNA is TGTGCCAGCAGCGTGACTAGCGGGCATACTTACAATGAGCAGTTCTTC. Protein: CASSVTSGHTYNEQFF.

This chain uses TRBV11-2 with TRBJ2-7; 9 nucleotides agree with TRBD1. Trimming cost V 0 bases and J 6 bases; bases outside gene matches: 6. Per germline, CDR1 SGHAT and CDR2 FQNNGV. The CDR3 extends over 15 amino acids. The CDR3 loop reads CASSLETGGFGEQYF. For the CDR3, the DNA is TGTGCCAGCAGCTTAGAAACAGGGGGCTTTGGCGAGCAGTACTTC. The full variable domain, completed using reference TRBV11-2 and TRBJ2-7, is EAGVAQSPRYKIIEKRQSVAFWCNPISGHATLYWYQQILGQGPKLLIQFQNNGVVDDSQLPKDRFSAERLKGVDSTLKIQPAKLEDSAVYLCASSLETGGFGEQYFGPGTRLTVT.

V gene TRBV6-5 combines with J gene TRBJ2-1; TRBD2 might be the D (8 bases). Germline assignment: CDR1 MNHEY and CDR2 SVGAGI. Trimming shortened V by 5 bases and J by 13 bases, and 18 bases separated the two germline ends. The CDR3 runs 13 residues. CDR3 sequence (DNA): TGTGCCAGCAGTACCTCGGGGGGGGACAGACAGTTCTTC. This encodes CASSTSGGDRQFF.

The rearrangement joins TRBV30 to TRBJ1-6; 7 nucleotides match TRBD1. Per germline, CDR1 GTSNPN and CDR2 SVGIG (reference sequence). The CDR3 sequence is 15 residues long. The V and J ends lost 3 bases and 4 bases, in that order; junction bases with no gene match: 6. CDR3 sequence reads: CAWSPAGQYNSPLHF. Here the CDR3 DNA reads TGTGCCTGGAGCCCGGCGGGACAGTATAATTCACCCCTCCACTTT.

The chain uses TRBV3-1 (or the pseudogene TRBV3-2) and TRBJ1-4; perhaps TRBD1 as D (6 bases). This CDR3 spans 18 amino acids. Germline V gene data show CDR1 as LGHDT and CDR2 as YNNKEL (reference sequence). The V and J ends lost 7 bases and 7 bases respectively, with 28 bases between them. The CDR3 reads CASTFPPGHPRTIEKLFF. CDR3 coding DNA: TGTGCCAGCACCTTCCCCCCGGGACACCCCAGGACGATTGAAAAACTGTTTTTT.

The J gene is TRBJ2-3, the V gene TRBV6-5; D may be TRBD1 (5 bases). V was trimmed by 0 bases and J by 5 bases, leaving 9 bases between them. This CDR3 spans 14 amino acids. Germline CDR1 reads MNHEY; CDR2 reads SVGAGI. Here the CDR3 reads CASSYSWQGDTQYF. In nucleotides, the CDR3 is TGTGCCAGCAGTTACTCGTGGCAGGGAGATACGCAGTATTTT.

The chain employs TRBV7-9 and TRBJ1-5; D not resolved. The V gene's germline CDR1 is SEHNR and CDR2 FQNEAQ (reference sequence). The CDR3 covers 17 residues. Trimming removed 5 bases from V and 3 bases from J, with 20 bases in between. The CDR3 nucleotides are TGTGCCAGCAGCCCCCCGAGCGAGGGAACTTTCAATCAGCCCCAGCATTTT. Amino acid sequence: CASSPPSEGTFNQPQHF.

This clone came up a few times. The V call is TRBV27, the J call TRBJ1-6, with 7 bases that match TRBD1. This CDR3 is 15 amino acids long. Looked up from germline, CDR1 is MNHEY and CDR2 is SMNVEV (reference sequence). J was trimmed by 14 bases and V by 5 bases; bases with no gene match: 15. The CDR3 loop reads CASSGGQLHHGALHF. The CDR3 DNA reads as TGTGCCAGCAGTGGGGGACAGCTCCATCATGGGGCCCTCCACTTT.

This rearrangement joins TRBV5-1 to TRBJ2-1, with D perhaps TRBD2 (6 bases). The germline V and J ends were trimmed by 0 bases and 7 bases, with 20 bases remaining between them. The germline V gene encodes CDR1 SGHRS and CDR2 YFSETQ. The CDR3 is 17 amino acids. CDR3 loop: CASSLGILASDQNEQFF. The CDR3 DNA follows: TGCGCCAGCAGCTTGGGGATACTAGCTAGCGACCAGAATGAGCAGTTCTTC. The variable domain in full, completed from reference TRBV5-1 and TRBJ2-1, reads KAGVTQTPRYLIKTRGQQVTLSCSPISGHRSVSWYQQTPGQGLQFLFEYFSETQRNKGNFPGRFSGRQFSNSRSEMNVSTLELGDSALYLCASSLGILASDQNEQFFGPGTRLTVL.

The chain joins TRBV7-3 to TRBJ2-2; 8 bases agree with TRBD2. CDR1 is SGHTA and CDR2 is FQGTGA in the germline V gene. Trimming cost V 5 bases and J 1 base; bases outside gene matches: 3. The CDR3 runs 15 residues. This CDR3 reads CASSRSGKNTGELFF. The DNA of the CDR3 is TGTGCCAGCAGCCGTAGCGGGAAGAACACCGGGGAGCTGTTTTTT. The variable domain in full, with the rest retrieved from reference TRBV7-3 and TRBJ2-2, is GAGVSQTPSNKVTEKGKYVELRCDPISGHTALYWYRQSLGQGPEFLIYFQGTGAADDSGLPNDRFFAVRPEGSVSTLKIQRTERGDSAVYLCASSRSGKNTGELFFGEGSRLTVL.

This clone has just a few counts. J is TRBJ2-7 and V is TRBV5-1; no clear D. Germline CDR1 is SGHRS and CDR2 is YFSETQ. This CDR3 spans 13 amino acids. Trimming stripped 4 bases from V and 0 bases from J, with 8 bases between. The CDR3 is CASSPSSSYEQYF. Here the CDR3 DNA reads TGCGCCAGCAGCCCGTCCAGCTCCTACGAGCAGTACTTC.

The V call is TRBV3-1 (or the pseudogene TRBV3-2), the J call TRBJ1-1; D call uncertain. Germline V CDR1 and CDR2: LGHDT, YNNKEL (reference sequence). The CDR3 extends over 16 amino acids. V was trimmed by 1 base and J by 0 bases, leaving 12 bases between them. This CDR3 reads CASSQGLNRLNTEAFF. The CDR3 DNA follows: TGTGCCAGCAGCCAAGGTCTGAACAGATTGAACACTGAAGCTTTCTTT.

The rearrangement links TRBV7-9 to TRBJ2-3; 8 positions agree with TRBD2. This CDR3 contains 16 residues. J was trimmed by 4 bases and V by 5 bases; bases with no gene match: 11. CDR1 and CDR2 from the germline V gene are SEHNR and FQNEAQ (reference sequence). This chain's CDR3 is CASSPQRERSPDTQYF. CDR3 sequence (DNA): TGTGCCAGCAGCCCACAGCGGGAGAGGTCACCAGATACGCAGTATTTT.

DNA for the CDR3: TGTGCCATCAGTGAGTTGGGGCTTAGTTACGAGCAGTACTTC. Translated, it gives CAISELGLSYEQYF. The rearrangement links TRBV10-3 to TRBJ2-7; TRBD1 is a possible D gene (5 bases). CDR1 and CDR2 from the germline V gene are ENHRY and SYGVKD. Trimming shortened V by 1 base and J by 4 bases, and 11 bases separated the two germline ends. The CDR3 runs to 14 residues.

The chain carries TRBV29-1 and TRBJ1-5; TRBD1 matches at 11 bases. V dropped 6 bases and J dropped 6; count of bases not matched to a gene: 7. Germline loops: CDR1 SQVTM, CDR2 ANQGSEA. CDR3 length equals 14 residues. CDR3 in DNA: TGCAGCGTGGGGACCGGGACAGGGGGTCAGCCCCAGCATTTT. Residues: CSVGTGTGGQPQHF.

The rearrangement uses TRBV6-2 or TRBV6-3 and TRBJ1-6; 7 bases are a match to TRBD1. V gave up 2 bases and J gave up 0 bases; unmatched junction bases: 10. The CDR3 has 19 residues. CDR1 is MNHEY and CDR2 is SVGEGT in the germline V gene. The CDR3 loop is CASSYAPGQMSSYNSPLHF. In DNA form, the CDR3 reads TGTGCCAGCAGTTACGCCCCGGGACAGATGAGCTCCTATAATTCACCCCTCCACTTT.

V and J are TRBV11-2 and TRBJ1-1; D is ambiguous. This CDR3 has 13 residues. Germline V lookup: CDR1 SGHAT, CDR2 FQNNGV. V was shortened by 3 bases and J by 9 bases, with 14 bases between the two germline ends. The CDR3 loop is CASSFPPNLKAFF. The CDR3 DNA reads as TGTGCCAGCAGCTTCCCCCCTAACCTTAAAGCTTTCTTT.

This chain joins TRBV7-9 and TRBJ1-6, with D possibly matching TRBD1 (5 bases). V was shortened by 2 bases and J by 9 bases, with 14 bases between the two germline ends. Germline V gene sequence: CDR1 SEHNR, CDR2 FQNEAQ (reference sequence). The CDR3 has 15 amino acids. CDR3 amino acids: CASSLRGIMGSPLHF. The CDR3, as DNA: TGTGCCAGCAGCTTAAGGGGCATAATGGGTTCACCCCTCCACTTT. Full variable domain (outside the CDR3, taken from reference TRBV7-9 and TRBJ1-6): DTGVSQNPRHKITKRGQNVTFRCDPISEHNRLYWYRQTLGQGPEFLTYFQNEAQLEKSRLLSDRFSAERPKGSFSTLEIQRTEQGDSAMYLCASSLRGIMGSPLHFGNGTRLTVT.